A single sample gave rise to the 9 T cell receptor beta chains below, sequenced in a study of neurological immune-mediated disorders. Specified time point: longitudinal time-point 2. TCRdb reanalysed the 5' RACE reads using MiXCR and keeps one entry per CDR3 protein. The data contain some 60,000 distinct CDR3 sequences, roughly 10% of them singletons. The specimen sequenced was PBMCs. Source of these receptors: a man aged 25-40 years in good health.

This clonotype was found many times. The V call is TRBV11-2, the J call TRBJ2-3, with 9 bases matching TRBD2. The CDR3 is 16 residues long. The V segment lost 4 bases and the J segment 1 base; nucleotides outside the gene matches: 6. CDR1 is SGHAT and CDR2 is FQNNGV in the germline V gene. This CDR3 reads CASSSRREGGTDTQYF. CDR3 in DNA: TGTGCCAGCAGCTCCCGGCGGGAGGGGGGCACAGATACGCAGTATTTT.

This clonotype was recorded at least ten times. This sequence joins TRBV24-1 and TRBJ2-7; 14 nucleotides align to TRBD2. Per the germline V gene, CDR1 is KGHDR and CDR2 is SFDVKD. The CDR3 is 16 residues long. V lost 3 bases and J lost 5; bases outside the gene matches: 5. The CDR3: CATSDPGLAGANEQYF. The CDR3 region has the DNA TGTGCCACCAGTGATCCGGGACTAGCGGGAGCAAACGAGCAGTACTTC.

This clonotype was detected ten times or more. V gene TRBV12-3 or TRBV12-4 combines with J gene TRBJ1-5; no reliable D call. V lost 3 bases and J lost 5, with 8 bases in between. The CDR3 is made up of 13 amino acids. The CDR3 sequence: CASSFTSDQPQHF. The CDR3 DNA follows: TGTGCCAGCAGTTTTACCTCGGATCAGCCCCAGCATTTT.

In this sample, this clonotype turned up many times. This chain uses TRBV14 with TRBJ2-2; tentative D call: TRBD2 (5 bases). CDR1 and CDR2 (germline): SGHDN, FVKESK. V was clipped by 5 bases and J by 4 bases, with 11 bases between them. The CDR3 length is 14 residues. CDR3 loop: CASSGLRSTGELFF. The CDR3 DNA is TGTGCCAGCAGCGGACTCCGGAGCACCGGGGAGCTGTTTTTT.

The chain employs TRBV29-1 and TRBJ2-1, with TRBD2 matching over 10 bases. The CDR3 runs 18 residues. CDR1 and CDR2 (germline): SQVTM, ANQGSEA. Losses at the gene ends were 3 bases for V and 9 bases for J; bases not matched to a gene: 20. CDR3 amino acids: CSVEDGQGWLAGVSEQFF. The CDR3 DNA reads TGCAGCGTTGAGGACGGACAGGGATGGCTAGCGGGAGTGAGTGAGCAGTTCTTC.

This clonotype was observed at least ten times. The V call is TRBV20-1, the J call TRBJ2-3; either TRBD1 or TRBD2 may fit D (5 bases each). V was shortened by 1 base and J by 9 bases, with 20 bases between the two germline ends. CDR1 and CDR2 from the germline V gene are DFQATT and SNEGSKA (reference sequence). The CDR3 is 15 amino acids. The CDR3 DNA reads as TGCAGTGCTAGAGGAGCCCGGGACCATGAGGGGACGCAGTATTTT. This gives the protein CSARGARDHEGTQYF.

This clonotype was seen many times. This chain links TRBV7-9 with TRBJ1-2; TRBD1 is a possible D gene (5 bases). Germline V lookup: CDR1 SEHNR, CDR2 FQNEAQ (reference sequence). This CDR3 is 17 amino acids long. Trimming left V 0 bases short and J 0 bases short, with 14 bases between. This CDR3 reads CASSLAALGEANYGYTF. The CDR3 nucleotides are TGTGCCAGCAGCTTAGCGGCTTTGGGGGAAGCTAACTATGGCTACACCTTC.

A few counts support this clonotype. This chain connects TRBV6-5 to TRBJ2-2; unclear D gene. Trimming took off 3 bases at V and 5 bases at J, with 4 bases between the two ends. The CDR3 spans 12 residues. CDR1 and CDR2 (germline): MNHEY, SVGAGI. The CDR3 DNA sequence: TGTGCCAGCAGTTATCCGACCGGGGAGCTGTTTTTT. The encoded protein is CASSYPTGELFF.

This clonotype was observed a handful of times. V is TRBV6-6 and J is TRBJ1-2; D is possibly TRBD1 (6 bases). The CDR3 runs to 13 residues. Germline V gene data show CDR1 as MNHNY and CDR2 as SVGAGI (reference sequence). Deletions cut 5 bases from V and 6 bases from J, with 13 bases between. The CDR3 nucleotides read TGTGCCAGCAGTCACACAGGGTCGGATGGCTACACCTTC. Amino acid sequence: CASSHTGSDGYTF.